This T cell receptor beta chain was captured in a study of shared clonotypes between healthy human individuals. Study results and limitations: A limitation of the genetic and exposure-history diversity represented arose from few donors. The sharing of 5% to 6.5% of naive CD4 clonotypes was seen across a handful of donors.

As concerns this clone: Its cognate antigen is unknown.

The CDR3 contains 17 residues. The J segment lost 4 bases and the V segment lost 5 bases, leaving 9 bases of the junction unmatched. Germline CDR1 is LNHDA and CDR2 is SQIVND (reference sequence). Adults of Caucasian background living in Nashville, Tennessee made up all donors. Profiling relied on immunoSEQ multiplex PCR, and the TCRdb table lists in-frame clones only, not all of them. The repertoire has 2.5 million or so clones, around nine tenths of them found once; the top ten carry more than 0.12%. The chain combines TRBV19 with TRBJ2-3; 13 nucleotides line up with TRBD2. The origin of this receptor is a man younger than 35 in good health. The source material was naive CD4+ T cells sorted from blood. Subset of the sample: CD45RA+ positively selected. CDR3 in amino acids: CASSVRTSGRSPDTQYF. CDR3 sequence (DNA): TGTGCCAGTAGTGTAAGGACTAGCGGGAGATCACCAGATACGCAGTATTTT.